Below, 16 T cell receptor beta chains from the same sample are listed, as sequenced in a study of beta chain features in type 1 diabetes. Study observations and caveats: When Type 1 diabetes patients were examined, their TCRB CDR3s proved moderately but significantly shorter in all four CD4+ subsets.

What these receptors recognize is not known. All of the isolated RNA was reverse transcribed, so expressed TCRB transcripts were sequenced. TCRdb's table, derived via immunoSEQ multiplex PCR, lists solely in-frame clones and lacks some. The sample contains approximately 46,000 clones, roughly 48% of which appear only once. The specimen sequenced was stem cell memory CD4+ T cells from blood. The receptors were sampled from a man aged 25 to 40 with type 1 diabetes.

This clone was counted only a few times. V and J are TRBV5-1 and TRBJ1-1; TRBD1 might be the D (5 bases). Trimming removed 0 bases from V and 5 bases from J, with 5 bases in between. This CDR3 has 12 residues. Germline V CDR1 and CDR2: SGHRS, YFSETQ. CDR3 coding DNA: TGCGCCAGCAGCTTGGAGGGGACTGAAGCTTTCTTT. Translating it yields CASSLEGTEAFF.

This clone has a handful of counts. The J gene is TRBJ2-1, the V gene TRBV29-1; D is ambiguous. Germline CDR1 reads SQVTM; CDR2 reads ANQGSEA. V was pared by 3 bases and J by 0 bases, with 6 bases between. This CDR3 is built from 13 residues. The CDR3 nucleotides are TGCAGCGTTGATCTGAGCTCCTACAATGAGCAGTTCTTC. This sequence encodes CSVDLSSYNEQFF.

The V and J genes are TRBV18 and TRBJ2-7; 8 nucleotides match TRBD1. Looked up from germline, CDR1 is KGHSH and CDR2 is LQKENI. This CDR3 is 13 amino acids long. V gave up 8 bases and J gave up 4 bases; unmatched junction bases: 7. CDR3 amino acids: CASQTGVTYEQYF. As DNA, the CDR3 is TGTGCCAGCCAGACAGGGGTGACGTACGAGCAGTACTTC. Using reference TRBV18 and TRBJ2-7 for the parts outside the CDR3, the full variable domain is NAGVMQNPRHLVRRRGQEARLRCSPMKGHSHVYWYRQLPEEGLKFMVYLQKENIIDESGMPKERFSAEFPKEGPSILRIQQVVRGDSAAYFCASQTGVTYEQYFGPGTRLTVT.

CDR3 region: CASSYNRDQPQHF. The CDR3 DNA reads as TGTGCCAGCAGTTACAACAGGGATCAGCCCCAGCATTTT. The V and J genes are TRBV6-5 and TRBJ1-5; a possible D gene is TRBD1 (6 bases). CDR1 and CDR2 from the germline V gene are MNHEY and SVGAGI. The V end was cut by 2 bases, the J end by 5 bases, with 7 bases between. The CDR3 sequence is 13 residues long.

The chain joins TRBV18 to TRBJ1-1; D remains ambiguous. CDR1 is KGHSH and CDR2 is LQKENI in the germline V gene. The length of the CDR3 is 13 residues. Trimming removed 2 bases from V and 7 bases from J, with 11 bases in between. The CDR3 DNA sequence: TGTGCCAGCTCACCATTCCCAACGGGTGAAGCTTTCTTT. This encodes CASSPFPTGEAFF.

This chain links TRBV5-1 with TRBJ2-2; 8 positions agree with TRBD1. The J segment lost 5 bases and the V segment lost 4 bases, leaving 7 bases of the junction unmatched. CDR3 size: 15 residues. Looked up from germline, CDR1 is SGHRS and CDR2 is YFSETQ. The CDR3 DNA is TGCGCCAGCAGCCAGACAGGGGTGAGAACCGGGGAGCTGTTTTTT. This codes for CASSQTGVRTGELFF.

This clone was seen a few times. The V and J genes are TRBV7-9 and TRBJ1-3, with 9 bases fitting TRBD1. Germline CDR1 SEHNR, CDR2 FQNEAQ (reference sequence). The CDR3 spans 17 residues. J gave up 3 bases and V 0 bases, and 6 bases lay outside the gene matches. This CDR3 is CASSLAIGTGSGNTIYF. For the CDR3, the DNA is TGTGCCAGCAGCTTAGCTATCGGGACAGGGAGTGGAAACACCATATATTTT. The complete variable domain, with remaining parts taken from reference TRBV7-9 and TRBJ1-3, reads DTGVSQNPRHKITKRGQNVTFRCDPISEHNRLYWYRQTLGQGPEFLTYFQNEAQLEKSRLLSDRFSAERPKGSFSTLEIQRTEQGDSAMYLCASSLAIGTGSGNTIYFGEGSWLTVV.

The V call is TRBV10-3, the J call TRBJ1-1; no firm D call. The length of the CDR3 is 14 residues. Deletions cut 3 bases from V and 0 bases from J, with 8 bases between. From germline, CDR1 is ENHRY and CDR2 SYGVKD. The CDR3 is CAISDPGMNTEAFF. For the CDR3, the DNA is TGTGCCATCAGTGATCCAGGTATGAACACTGAAGCTTTCTTT.

There are a few counts of this clone. The chain links TRBV4-1 to TRBJ2-7; 7 bases match TRBD1. CDR3 length: 14 amino acids. The junction had 6 bases not matched to a gene; V was cut back by 4 bases and J by 3 bases. Germline V gene sequence: CDR1 MGHRA, CDR2 YSYEKL. The CDR3 protein is CASSRQGRDYEQYF. CDR3 bases: TGCGCCAGCAGCCGACAGGGACGAGACTACGAGCAGTACTTC.

This clone has more than one count but fewer than ten. The V and J genes are TRBV7-2 and TRBJ1-1; 10 positions agree with TRBD1. This CDR3 comprises 14 residues. Germline CDR1 SGHTA, CDR2 FQGNSA. V gave up 5 bases and J gave up 8 bases; unmatched junction bases: 8. Here the CDR3 DNA reads TGTGCCAGCAGCCTTGGGACAGGGGCTCGGGAAGCTTTCTTT. Amino acids: CASSLGTGAREAFF.

This clone turned up a few times. An end of the junction does not agree with germline; a read error may underlie this. The chain recombines TRBV7-8 with TRBJ2-1, with 9 bases identical to TRBD1. The germline CDR1 and CDR2 sequences are SGHVS and FQNEAQ. The CDR3 runs to 15 residues. As DNA, the CDR3 is TGTGCCAGCAGCCTTTCGGGGACAGGGTACATTGAGCAGTTCTTC. Protein: CASSLSGTGYIEQFF.

The V gene is TRBV15, the J gene TRBJ2-1; 9 bases are shared with TRBD2. Unmatched junction bases numbered 6, after V lost 6 bases and J lost 3 bases. The germline V gene has CDR1 LNHNV and CDR2 YYDKDF (reference sequence). The CDR3 consists of 15 residues. In DNA form, the CDR3 reads TGTGCCACCAGAGAGACTAGCGGATACTACAATGAGCAGTTCTTC. It codes for CATRETSGYYNEQFF.

The table lists this clone with a few counts. This chain connects TRBV6-5 to TRBJ2-1; 7 nucleotides align to TRBD2. With V trimmed by 2 bases and J by 4 bases, 8 bases remained unmatched. Germline lookup yields CDR1 MNHEY and CDR2 SVGAGI. The CDR3 loop spans 16 amino acids. The chain's CDR3 is CASSYGPSGAYNEQFF. The DNA of the CDR3 is TGTGCCAGCAGTTACGGTCCTAGCGGAGCTTACAATGAGCAGTTCTTC.

The sample holds a few counts of this clone. The J gene is TRBJ2-1, the V gene TRBV7-9; TRBD2 matches at 7 bases. The V segment lost 3 bases and the J segment 1 base; nucleotides outside the gene matches: 3. The CDR3 runs to 15 residues. Germline loops: CDR1 SEHNR, CDR2 FQNEAQ (reference sequence). The CDR3 here is CASSFRGGSYNEQFF. The DNA of the CDR3 is TGTGCCAGCAGCTTCCGGGGAGGGTCCTACAATGAGCAGTTCTTC.

This clone has a handful of counts. The chain employs TRBV14 and TRBJ2-3; the match to TRBD2 covers 7 bases. V lost 1 base, J lost 2 bases, and 9 bases stayed unmatched. CDR1 SGHDN and CDR2 FVKESK come from the germline V gene. CDR3 length equals 17 residues. CDR3 amino acids: CASSQARASGTTDTQYF. CDR3 coding DNA: TGTGCCAGCAGCCAAGCGAGGGCTAGCGGTACCACAGATACGCAGTATTTT.

This clone was recorded a few times. J is TRBJ2-1 and V is TRBV2; TRBD2 might be the D (6 bases). The V end lost 5 bases, the J end lost 3 bases, and 11 bases lay between the germline ends. This CDR3 has 14 residues. In germline, CDR1 is SNHLY, CDR2 FYNNEI. The CDR3 loop is CASSRASVYNEQFF. The CDR3 nucleotides are TGTGCCAGCAGTAGGGCTAGCGTCTACAATGAGCAGTTCTTC.